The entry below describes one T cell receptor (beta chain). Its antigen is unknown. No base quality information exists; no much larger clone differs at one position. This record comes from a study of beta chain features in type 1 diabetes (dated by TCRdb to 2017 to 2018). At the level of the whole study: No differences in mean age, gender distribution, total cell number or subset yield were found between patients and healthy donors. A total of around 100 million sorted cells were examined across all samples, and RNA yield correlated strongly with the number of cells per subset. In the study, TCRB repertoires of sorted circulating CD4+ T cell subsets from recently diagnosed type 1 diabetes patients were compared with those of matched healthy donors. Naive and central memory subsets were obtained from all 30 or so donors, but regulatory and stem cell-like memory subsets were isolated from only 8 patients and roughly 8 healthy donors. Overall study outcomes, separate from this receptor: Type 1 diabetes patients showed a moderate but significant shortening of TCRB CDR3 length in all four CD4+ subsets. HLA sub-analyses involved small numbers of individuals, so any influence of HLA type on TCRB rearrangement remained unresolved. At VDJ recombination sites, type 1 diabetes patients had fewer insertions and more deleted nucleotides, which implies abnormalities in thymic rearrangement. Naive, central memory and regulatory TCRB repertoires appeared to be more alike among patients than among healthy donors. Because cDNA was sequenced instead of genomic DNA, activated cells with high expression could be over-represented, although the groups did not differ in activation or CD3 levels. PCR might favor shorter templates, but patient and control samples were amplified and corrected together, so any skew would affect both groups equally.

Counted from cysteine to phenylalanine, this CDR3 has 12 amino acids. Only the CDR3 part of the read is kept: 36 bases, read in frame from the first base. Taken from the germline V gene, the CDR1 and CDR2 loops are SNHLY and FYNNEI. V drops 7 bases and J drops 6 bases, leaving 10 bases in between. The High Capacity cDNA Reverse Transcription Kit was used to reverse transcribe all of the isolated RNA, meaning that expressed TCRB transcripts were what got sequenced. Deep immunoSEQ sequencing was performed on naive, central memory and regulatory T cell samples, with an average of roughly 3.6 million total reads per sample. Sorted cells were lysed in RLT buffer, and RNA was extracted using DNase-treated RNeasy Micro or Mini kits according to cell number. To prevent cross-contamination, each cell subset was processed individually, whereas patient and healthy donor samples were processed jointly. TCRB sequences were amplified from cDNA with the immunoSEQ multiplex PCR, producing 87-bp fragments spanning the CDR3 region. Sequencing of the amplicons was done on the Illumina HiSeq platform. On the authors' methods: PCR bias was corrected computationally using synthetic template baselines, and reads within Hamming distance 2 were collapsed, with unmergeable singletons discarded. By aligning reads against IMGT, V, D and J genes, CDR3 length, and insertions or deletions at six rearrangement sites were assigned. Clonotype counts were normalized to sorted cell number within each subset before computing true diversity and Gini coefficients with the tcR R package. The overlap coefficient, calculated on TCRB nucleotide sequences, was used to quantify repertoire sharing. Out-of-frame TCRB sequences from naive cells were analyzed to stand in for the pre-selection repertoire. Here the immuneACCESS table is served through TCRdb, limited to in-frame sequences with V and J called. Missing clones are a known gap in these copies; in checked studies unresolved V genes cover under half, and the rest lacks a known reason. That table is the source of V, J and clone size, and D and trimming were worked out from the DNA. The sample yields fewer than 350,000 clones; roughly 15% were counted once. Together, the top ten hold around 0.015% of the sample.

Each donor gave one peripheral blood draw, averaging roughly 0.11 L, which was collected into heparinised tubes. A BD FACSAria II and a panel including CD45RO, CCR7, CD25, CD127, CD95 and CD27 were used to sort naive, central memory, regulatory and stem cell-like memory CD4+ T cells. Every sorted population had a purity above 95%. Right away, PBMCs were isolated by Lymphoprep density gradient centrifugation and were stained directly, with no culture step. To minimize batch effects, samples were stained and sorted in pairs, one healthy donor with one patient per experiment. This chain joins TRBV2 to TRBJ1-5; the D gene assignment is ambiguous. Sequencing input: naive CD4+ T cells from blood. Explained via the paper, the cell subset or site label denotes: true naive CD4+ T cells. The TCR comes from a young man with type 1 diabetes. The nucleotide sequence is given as TGTGCCAGCACGGGATGGGGTCAGCCCCAGCATTTT. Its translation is CASTGWGQPQHF.